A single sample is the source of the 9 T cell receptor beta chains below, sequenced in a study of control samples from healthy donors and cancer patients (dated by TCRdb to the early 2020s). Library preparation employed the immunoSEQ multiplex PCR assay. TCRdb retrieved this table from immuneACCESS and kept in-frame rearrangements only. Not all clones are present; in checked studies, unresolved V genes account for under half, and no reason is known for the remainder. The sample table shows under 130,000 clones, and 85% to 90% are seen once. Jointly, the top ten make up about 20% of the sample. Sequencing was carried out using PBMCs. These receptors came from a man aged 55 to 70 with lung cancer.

The CDR3 sequence: CASSGDSNYGYTF. CDR3 DNA: TGTGCCAGCAGTGGCGACAGTAACTATGGCTACACCTTC. The chain links TRBV2 to TRBJ1-2; perhaps TRBD1 as D (5 bases). V lost 4 bases to trimming and J lost 1 base, with 7 bases between them. Germline V gives CDR1 SNHLY, CDR2 FYNNEI. The CDR3 is made up of 13 amino acids.

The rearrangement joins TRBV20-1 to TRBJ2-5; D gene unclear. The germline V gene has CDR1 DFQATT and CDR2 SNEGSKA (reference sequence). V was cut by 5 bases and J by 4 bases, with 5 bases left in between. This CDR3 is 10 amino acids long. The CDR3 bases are TGCAGTGCTGGAAGAGAGACCCAGTACTTC. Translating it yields CSAGRETQYF.

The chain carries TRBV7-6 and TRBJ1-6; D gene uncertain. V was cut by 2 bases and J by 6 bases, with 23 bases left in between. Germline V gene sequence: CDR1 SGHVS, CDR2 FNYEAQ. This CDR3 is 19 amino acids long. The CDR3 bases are TGTGCCAGCAGCTTAAGGACCCTGGCCCAAAACCTTCCTAATTCACCCCTCCACTTT. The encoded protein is CASSLRTLAQNLPNSPLHF. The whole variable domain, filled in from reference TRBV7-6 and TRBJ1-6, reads GAGVSQSPRYKVTKRGQDVALRCDPISGHVSLYWYRQALGQGPEFLTYFNYEAQQDKSGLPNDRFSAERPEGSISTLTIQRTEQRDSAMYRCASSLRTLAQNLPNSPLHFGNGTRLTVT.

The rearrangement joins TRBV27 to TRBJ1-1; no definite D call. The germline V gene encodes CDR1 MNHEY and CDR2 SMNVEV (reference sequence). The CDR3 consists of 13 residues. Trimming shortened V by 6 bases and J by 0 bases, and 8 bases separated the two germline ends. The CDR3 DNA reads TGTGCCAGCAGCCCTTGGGTGAACACTGAAGCTTTCTTT. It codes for CASSPWVNTEAFF.

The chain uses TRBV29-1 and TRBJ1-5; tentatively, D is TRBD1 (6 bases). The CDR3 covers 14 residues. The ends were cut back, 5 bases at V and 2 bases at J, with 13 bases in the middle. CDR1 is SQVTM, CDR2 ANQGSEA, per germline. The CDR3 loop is CSVRGGVGNQPQHF. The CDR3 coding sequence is TGCAGCGTTAGAGGGGGGGTTGGCAATCAGCCCCAGCATTTT. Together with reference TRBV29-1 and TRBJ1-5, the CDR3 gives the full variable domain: SAVISQKPSRDICQRGTSLTIQCQVDSQVTMMFWYRQQPGQSLTLIATANQGSEATYESGFVIDKFPISRPNLTFSTLTVSNMSPEDSSIYLCSVRGGVGNQPQHFGDGTRLSIL.

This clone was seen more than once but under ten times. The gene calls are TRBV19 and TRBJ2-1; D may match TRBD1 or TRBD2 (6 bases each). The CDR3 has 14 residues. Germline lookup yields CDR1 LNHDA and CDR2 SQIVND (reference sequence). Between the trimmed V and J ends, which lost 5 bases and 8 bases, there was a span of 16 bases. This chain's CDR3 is CASSVRGGDYEQFF. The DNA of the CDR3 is TGTGCCAGTAGTGTCAGGGGCGGGGACTATGAGCAGTTCTTC. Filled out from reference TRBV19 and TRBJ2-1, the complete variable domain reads DGGITQSPKYLFRKEGQNVTLSCEQNLNHDAMYWYRQDPGQGLRLIYYSQIVNDFQKGDIAEGYSVSREKKESFPLTVTSAQKNPTAFYLCASSVRGGDYEQFFGPGTRLTVL.

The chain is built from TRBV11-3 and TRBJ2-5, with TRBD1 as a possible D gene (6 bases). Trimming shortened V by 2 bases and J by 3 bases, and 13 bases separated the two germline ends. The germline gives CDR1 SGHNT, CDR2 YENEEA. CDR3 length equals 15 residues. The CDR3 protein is CASSLQGRGEETQYF. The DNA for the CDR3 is TGTGCCAGCAGCTTACAGGGCAGGGGCGAAGAGACCCAGTACTTC.

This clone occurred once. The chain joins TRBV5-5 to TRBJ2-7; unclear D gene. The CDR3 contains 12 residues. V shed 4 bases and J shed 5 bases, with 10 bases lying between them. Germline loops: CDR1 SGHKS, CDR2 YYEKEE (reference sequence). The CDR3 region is CASSPTWNEQYF. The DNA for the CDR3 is TGTGCCAGCAGCCCGACTTGGAACGAGCAGTACTTC.

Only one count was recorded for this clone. The CDR3 bases are TGTGCCAGCAGCTTGGGGGGAAAGAACACTGAAGCTTTCTTT. Amino acids: CASSLGGKNTEAFF. This sequence joins TRBV5-4 and TRBJ1-1; D remains ambiguous. V dropped 0 bases and J dropped 1 base, with 7 bases sitting between them. Germline CDR1 reads SGHNT; CDR2 reads YYREEE (reference sequence). The CDR3 has 14 residues.